This T cell receptor beta chain was recorded in a study of glioma-infiltrating T cells after dendritic cell vaccination (dated by TCRdb to the mid-2010s). With respect to the entire study: Of the roughly 15 glioblastoma patients in the cohort, all drawn from Phase I and II dendritic cell vaccination trials, 9 were newly diagnosed and 6 had recurrent disease. The vaccine consisted of monocyte-derived dendritic cells cultured approximately 7 days with IL-4 and GM-CSF, then pulsed overnight with autologous tumor lysate. Each patient got three intradermal injections of the dendritic cell vaccine, spaced at biweekly intervals, in the arm below the axilla. In glioblastoma patients vaccinated with dendritic cells, deep sequencing of TCR beta CDR3 regions served to measure tumor-infiltrating lymphocyte content and to compare repertoires between tumor and blood. Patients received autologous tumor lysate-pulsed dendritic cell vaccination between about 2003 and 2013. Survival after dendritic cell vaccination was correlated with TCR sequencing metrics such as TIL content and the overlap between tumor and blood repertoires. Overall study outcomes, separate from this receptor: TCR clonality showed no direct relationship with survival, which suggests that a diverse polyclonal response may matter. After dendritic cell vaccination, a higher estimated pretreatment TIL content predicted longer time to progression and overall survival. The response model built on TCR overlap across three groups was characterized as speculative, with prospective validation still needed. The cohort was small and heterogeneous, with few patients having full blood and tumor sets and even fewer initial-recurrent tumor pairs.

To be selected, patients needed enough residual fresh-frozen tumor tissue and more than two years of available survival data. Molecular status otherwise varied across the glioblastoma patients, but none of them carried an isocitrate dehydrogenase mutation. PBMC were collected before vaccination, two weeks after the third vaccination, and at tumor progression if progression occurred. Genomic DNA was extracted with the Qiagen DNeasy Blood extraction Kit. Between the V and J ends, shortened by 2 bases and 7 bases respectively, the junction contains 11 bases. Inclusive of the bounding cysteine and phenylalanine, the CDR3 is 13 residues long. Of the read, only the CDR3 DNA is kept; its 39 bases are in frame from base 1. The germline V gene yields SGHVS for CDR1 and FQNEAQ for CDR2. Comments on this clone: Which antigen it targets is not known. Base qualities are not at hand, and no much larger clone is one base apart.

The immunoSEQ assay amplified TCRB CDR3 regions from approximately 2 micrograms of genomic DNA, or from all available DNA when less than that amount was available. Multiplex PCR used 60 forward primers for TCR V beta segments and 13 reverse primers for J beta segments. To estimate the number of reads per starting template, synthetic control templates were added to each sample at limiting dilution. The Illumina HiSeq System generated sequencing reads of 87 bp. The paper's data handling went like this. PCR and sequencing errors were removed by a nearest neighbor algorithm that merged closely related sequences. TCR overlap was measured as the percentage of unique tumor TCR beta sequences that were also present in the peripheral blood of the same patient. TCRdb stores this immuneACCESS table with in-frame sequences only. Part of the clones is absent; in the studies checked, under half of the shortfall reflects unresolved V genes, and no reason is known for the rest. From that table come the V and J calls and clone size; the DNA was used to work out D and trimming. For this sample there are around 67,000 clones; 81% appear just once. The ten largest clonotypes hold 7.9% of the sample.

The sequence joins TRBV7-8 to TRBJ2-5; tentative D gene TRBD2, with 5 bases matching. This sequence was found in a human donor with glioblastoma. Sequenced material: blood, taken before dendritic cell vaccination. CDR3 reads: CASSLPSMGTQYF. The DNA is as follows: TGTGCCAGCAGCTTACCTAGCATGGGGACCCAGTACTTC.